The 3 T cell receptor beta chains in this list originate from one sample, sequenced in a study of T cells in Graves' hyperthyroidism and ophthalmopathy. TCR beta CDR3 regions were amplified from RNA. The TCR CDR3 first-round RT-PCR relied on the HTBI primer set. MiXCR was run by TCRdb on the multiplex PCR reads, yielding one entry per CDR3 protein. The sample consists of about 700,000 distinct CDR3 sequences, 12% to 15% of them appearing once. The sample was blood. All receptors come from a woman aged 18-30 years with Graves' hyperthyroidism.

This clonotype appeared many times. This chain connects TRBV6-5 to TRBJ2-7; a possible D gene is TRBD1 (5 bases). This CDR3 region has 15 residues. Germline CDR1 and CDR2: MNHEY and SVGAGI. Between the trimmed V and J ends, which lost 7 bases and 4 bases, there was a span of 20 bases. CDR3 loop: CASTSRVMAPYEQYF. The CDR3 DNA follows: TGTGCCAGCACCTCCAGGGTCATGGCCCCGTACGAGCAGTACTTC.

This clonotype was detected a few times. V and J are TRBV9 and TRBJ2-3; the D gene is possibly TRBD2 (5 bases). CDR1 SGDLS and CDR2 YYNGEE come from the germline V gene. The V end lost 4 bases, the J end lost 3 bases, and 15 bases lay between the germline ends. The CDR3 covers 15 residues. The CDR3 DNA reads TGTGCCAGCAGCCCGAGGGTATATGGGACAGATACGCAGTATTTT. Its translation: CASSPRVYGTDTQYF.

The V and J genes are TRBV7-2 and TRBJ2-1, with TRBD2 identical over 10 bases. The V gene end was trimmed by 3 bases and the J gene end by 3 bases; junction bases not matched to a gene: 2. The V gene's germline CDR1 is SGHTA and CDR2 FQGNSA. The CDR3 covers 15 residues. The CDR3 nucleotides are TGTGCCAGCAGCTTTCTAGCGGGGGTCTACAATGAGCAGTTCTTC. Its protein is CASSFLAGVYNEQFF.